A selection of T cell receptor beta chains follows, all from one sample in a study of T cells in Graves' hyperthyroidism and ophthalmopathy. TCRdb independently ran MiXCR on the multiplex PCR reads; one entry per CDR3 protein. The sample lists around 520,000 distinct CDR3 sequences; roughly a quarter were seen once. The sample consisted of blood. The receptors were gathered from a woman in her 30s with Graves' ophthalmopathy. Both conserved end residues are part of each CDR3. Not all rows give a size; the values are once, few, many and, for expanded clones, a class.

>TRBV30|-|TRBJ2-7
CAWSVSNTYEQYF
>TRBV24-1|many|TRBJ2-2
CATSDPGQGWTGELFF
>TRBV28|-|TRBJ2-7
CASMRGSVMSEQYF
>TRBV5-1|few|TRBJ1-1
CASSLEGFMNTEAFF
>TRBV2|many|TRBJ2-5
CASRIGTGGGETQYF
>TRBV5-1|many|TRBJ1-5
CASSTEPNQPQHF
>TRBV12-3/TRBV12-4|few|TRBJ1-5
CASSFGQVRQPQHF
>TRBV29-1|-|TRBJ2-5
CSVDSGSGETQYF
>TRBV6-5|many|TRBJ1-1
CASRTAPNTEAFF
>TRBV6-2/TRBV6-3|many|TRBJ1-5
CASSYSTGGSFGNQPQHF
>TRBV19|many|TRBJ1-3
CASTVNPWPGNTIYF
>TRBV12-3/TRBV12-4|many|TRBJ1-5
CASSSANQPQHF
>TRBV6-5|few|TRBJ2-5
CASSYLYPAYQETQYF
>TRBV13|-|TRBJ2-7
CASSLDHSGRAGEQYF
>TRBV6-5|-|TRBJ2-2
CASSHEPTGELFF
>TRBV6-2/TRBV6-3|-|TRBJ2-2
CASRSSPGGGELFF
>TRBV6-5|-|TRBJ1-1
CASSSSDGARAQAFF
>TRBV24-1|-|TRBJ2-2
CATSDTGTGTTGELFF
>TRBV12-3/TRBV12-4|-|TRBJ1-2
CASRETGGVGYTF
>TRBV7-9|-|TRBJ2-7
CASSLSAGEQYF
>TRBV2|many|TRBJ1-6
CASREGYNSPLHF
>TRBV12-3/TRBV12-4|-|TRBJ2-7
CASSLGRKRVYEQYF
>TRBV5-1|many|TRBJ1-1
CASSTWTGGTEAFF
>TRBV7-8|-|TRBJ2-2
CASINRRQAGGELFF
>TRBV6-1|many|TRBJ2-5
CASSEAGGSRTQYF
>TRBV2|-|TRBJ1-2
CASRVFEYGYTF
>TRBV5-1|many|TRBJ1-1
CASSLPANTEAFF
>TRBV3-1|few|TRBJ1-2
CASSQTYPGNYGYTF
>TRBV20-1|many|TRBJ1-2
CSARDVGDYGYTF
>TRBV11-3|few|TRBJ2-7
CASSEAGTGTYEQYF
>TRBV2|many|TRBJ2-7
CASSERREGTAQYF
>TRBV19|many|TRBJ1-5
CASSHRGPSQPQHF
>TRBV5-1|-|TRBJ2-3
CASIAGGGTDTQYF
>TRBV28|-|TRBJ2-2
CASRQRGPTGELFF
>TRBV7-2|many|TRBJ1-2
CASSSDRAGYTF
>TRBV6-1|-|TRBJ1-1
CASSEPGQAFTEAFF
>TRBV6-5|-|TRBJ1-2
CAALGREEGYTF
>TRBV5-1|many|TRBJ1-1
CASSLEAENTEAFF
>TRBV6-1|many|TRBJ1-2
CASRPTLGGYAF